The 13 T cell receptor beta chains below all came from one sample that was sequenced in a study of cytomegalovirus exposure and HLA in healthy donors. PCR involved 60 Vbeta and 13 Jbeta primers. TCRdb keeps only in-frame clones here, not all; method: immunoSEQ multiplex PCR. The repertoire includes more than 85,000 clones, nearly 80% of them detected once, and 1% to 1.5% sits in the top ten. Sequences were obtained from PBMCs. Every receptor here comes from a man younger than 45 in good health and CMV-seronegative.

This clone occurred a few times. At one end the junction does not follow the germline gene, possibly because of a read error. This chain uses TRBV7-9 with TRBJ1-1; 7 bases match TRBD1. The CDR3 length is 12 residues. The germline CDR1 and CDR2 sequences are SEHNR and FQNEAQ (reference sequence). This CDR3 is CAGKTGNNEAFF. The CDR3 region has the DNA TGTGCCGGTAAGACAGGGAACAATGAAGCTTTCTTT.

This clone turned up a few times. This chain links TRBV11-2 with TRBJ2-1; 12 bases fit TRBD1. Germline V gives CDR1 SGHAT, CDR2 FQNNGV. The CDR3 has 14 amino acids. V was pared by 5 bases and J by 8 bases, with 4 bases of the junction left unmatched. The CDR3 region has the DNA TGTGCCAGCAGCCCAGGGACAGGGGGCCATGAGCAGTTCTTC. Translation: CASSPGTGGHEQFF. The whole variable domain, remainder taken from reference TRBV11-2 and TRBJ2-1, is EAGVAQSPRYKIIEKRQSVAFWCNPISGHATLYWYQQILGQGPKLLIQFQNNGVVDDSQLPKDRFSAERLKGVDSTLKIQPAKLEDSAVYLCASSPGTGGHEQFFGPGTRLTVL.

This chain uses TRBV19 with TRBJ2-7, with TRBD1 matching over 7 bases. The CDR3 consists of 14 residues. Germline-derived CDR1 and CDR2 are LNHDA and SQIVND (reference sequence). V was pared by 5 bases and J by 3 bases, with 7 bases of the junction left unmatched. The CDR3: CASSFRQGVYEQYF. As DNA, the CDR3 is TGTGCCAGTAGTTTTCGACAGGGAGTCTACGAGCAGTACTTC.

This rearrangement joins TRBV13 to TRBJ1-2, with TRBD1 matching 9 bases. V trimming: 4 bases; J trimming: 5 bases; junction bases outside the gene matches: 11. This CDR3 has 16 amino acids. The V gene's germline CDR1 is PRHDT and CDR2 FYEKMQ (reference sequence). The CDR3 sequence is CASSSSQGAWIYGYTF. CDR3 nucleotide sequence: TGTGCCAGCAGCTCATCACAGGGGGCTTGGATTTATGGCTACACCTTC.

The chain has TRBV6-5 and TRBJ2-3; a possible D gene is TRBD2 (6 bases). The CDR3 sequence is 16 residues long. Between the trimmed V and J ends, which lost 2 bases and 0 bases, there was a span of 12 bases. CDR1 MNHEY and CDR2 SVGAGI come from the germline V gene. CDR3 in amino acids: CASSYGGMASTDTQYF. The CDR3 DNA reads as TGTGCCAGCAGTTACGGGGGGATGGCTAGCACAGATACGCAGTATTTT.

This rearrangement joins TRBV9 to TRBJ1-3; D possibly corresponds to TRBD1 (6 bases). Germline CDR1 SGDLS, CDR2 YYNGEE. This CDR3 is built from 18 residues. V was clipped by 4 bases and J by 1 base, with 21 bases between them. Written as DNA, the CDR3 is TGTGCCAGCAGCCCTCCCCGGGACAATCCTTTATCTGGAAACACCATATATTTT. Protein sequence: CASSPPRDNPLSGNTIYF.

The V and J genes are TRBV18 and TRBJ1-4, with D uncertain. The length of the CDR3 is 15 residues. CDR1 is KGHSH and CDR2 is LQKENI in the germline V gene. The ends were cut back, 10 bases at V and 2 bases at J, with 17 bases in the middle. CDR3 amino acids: CATGIWGSTNEKLFF. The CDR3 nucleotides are TGTGCCACCGGGATTTGGGGTTCGACTAATGAAAAACTGTTTTTT.

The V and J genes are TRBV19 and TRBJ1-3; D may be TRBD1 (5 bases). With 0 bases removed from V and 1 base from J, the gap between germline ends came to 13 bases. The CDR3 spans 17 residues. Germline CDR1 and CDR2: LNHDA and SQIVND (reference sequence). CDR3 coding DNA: TGTGCCAGTAGTATAGACGCATCTCAGGGTTCTGGAAACACCATATATTTT. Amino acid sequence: CASSIDASQGSGNTIYF.

The chain's CDR3 is CASSPATGTIVYEQYF. Written as DNA, the CDR3 is TGTGCCAGCAGTCCAGCGACAGGTACCATCGTCTACGAGCAGTACTTC. The chain joins TRBV28 to TRBJ2-7, with D perhaps TRBD1 (6 bases). This CDR3 is 16 amino acids long. The germline CDR1 and CDR2 sequences are MDHEN and SYDVKM. Trimming took off 5 bases at V and 3 bases at J, with 20 bases between the two ends. Based on the CDR3 plus reference TRBV28 and TRBJ2-7, the full variable domain is DVKVTQSSRYLVKRTGEKVFLECVQDMDHENMFWYRQDPGLGLRLIYFSYDVKMKEKGDIPEGYSVSREKKERFSLILESASTNQTSMYLCASSPATGTIVYEQYFGPGTRLTVT.

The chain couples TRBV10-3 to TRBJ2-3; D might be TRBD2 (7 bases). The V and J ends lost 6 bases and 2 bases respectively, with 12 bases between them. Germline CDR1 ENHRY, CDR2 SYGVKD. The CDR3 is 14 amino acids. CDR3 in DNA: TGTGCCATCAGGCCCGGGGGGCCCACAGATACGCAGTATTTT. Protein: CAIRPGGPTDTQYF.

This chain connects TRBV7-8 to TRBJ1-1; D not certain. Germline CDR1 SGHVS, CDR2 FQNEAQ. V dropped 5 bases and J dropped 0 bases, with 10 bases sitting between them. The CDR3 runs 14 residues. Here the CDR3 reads CASSTRIMNTEAFF. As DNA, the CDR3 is TGTGCCAGCAGCACTAGAATCATGAACACTGAAGCTTTCTTT. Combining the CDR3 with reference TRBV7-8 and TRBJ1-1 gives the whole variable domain GAGVSQSPRYKVAKRGQDVALRCDPISGHVSLFWYQQALGQGPEFLTYFQNEAQLDKSGLPSDRFFAERPEGSVSTLKIQRTQQEDSAVYLCASSTRIMNTEAFFGQGTRLTVV.

CDR3 region: CASSPGQMNTEAFF. In DNA form, the CDR3 reads TGTGCCAGCAGCCCGGGACAGATGAACACTGAAGCTTTCTTT. The chain links TRBV5-8 to TRBJ1-1, with 7 bases that match TRBD1. CDR1 and CDR2 (germline): SGHTS, YDEGEE. This CDR3 comprises 14 residues. Trimming took 4 bases from V and 0 from J; bases not matched to a gene: 3.

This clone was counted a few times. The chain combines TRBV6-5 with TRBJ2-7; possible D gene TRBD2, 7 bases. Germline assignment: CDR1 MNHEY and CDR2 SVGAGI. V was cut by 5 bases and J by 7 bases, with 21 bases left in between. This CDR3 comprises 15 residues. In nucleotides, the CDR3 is TGTGCCAGCAGTCTTGGGGGAGGGGGAGGTCAAGAGCAGTACTTC. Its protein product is CASSLGGGGGQEQYF.